One and the same sample provided the 28 T cell receptor beta chains below, sequenced in a study of T cell responses to AZD1222 COVID-19 vaccine. Libraries were prepared by immunoSEQ multiplex PCR; TCRdb keeps only in-frame clonotypes and omits some of them. The table includes about 56,000 clones, 80% to 90% detected once. The sample in question was peripheral blood, obtained on day 0 of AZD1222 vaccination. The receptors stem from an adult in good health.

This chain connects TRBV3-1 (or the pseudogene TRBV3-2) to TRBJ2-7; D is ambiguous. CDR1 and CDR2 (germline): LGHDT, YNNKEL (reference sequence). The V end lost 8 bases, the J end lost 3 bases, and 5 bases lay between the germline ends. The CDR3 loop spans 10 amino acids. In DNA, the CDR3 is TGTGCCAGCGGCAACTACGAGCAGTACTTC. Its translation: CASGNYEQYF.

This chain connects TRBV14 to TRBJ1-6; D call uncertain. V gave up 0 bases and J gave up 11 bases, with 11 bases separating them. Germline lookup yields CDR1 SGHDN and CDR2 FVKESK. The CDR3 has 14 amino acids. The CDR3 nucleotides read TGTGCCAGCAGCCAAGATGGCCAGCGTGCACCCCTCCACTTT. Translated, it gives CASSQDGQRAPLHF.

The V and J genes are TRBV2 and TRBJ1-4; D might be TRBD1 (6 bases). CDR3 length: 17 residues. Germline V gene sequence: CDR1 SNHLY, CDR2 FYNNEI. The V gene lost 3 bases and the J gene lost 2 bases, with 16 bases spanning the gap. CDR3 in DNA: TGTGCCAGCAGTGATAGTCTGGGGGCGAGTACTAATGAAAAACTGTTTTTT. It specifies CASSDSLGASTNEKLFF.

This clone was observed once. The V call is TRBV4-1, the J call TRBJ2-2, with 8 positions matching TRBD2. CDR1 is MGHRA, CDR2 YSYEKL, per germline. The CDR3 is 16 residues long. Trimming cost V 1 base and J 5 bases; bases outside gene matches: 6. CDR3 loop: CASSQAGGPETGELFF. Here the CDR3 DNA reads TGCGCCAGCAGCCAAGCGGGGGGGCCGGAGACCGGGGAGCTGTTTTTT.

This clone was observed once. This chain links TRBV29-1 with TRBJ2-7, with a possible D match to TRBD2 (6 bases). Trimming cost V 6 bases and J 6 bases, with 12 bases left between them. The CDR3 is made up of 11 amino acids. Germline V gene lookup returns CDR1 SQVTM and CDR2 ANQGSEA. The CDR3 coding sequence is TGCAGCGTCGCCCTGGGGGGCGAGCAGTACTTC. Translated: CSVALGGEQYF.

This clone was found once. The CDR3 sequence: CATAGLLNEQFF. CDR3 DNA: TGTGCCACCGCGGGACTCCTAAATGAGCAGTTCTTC. V is TRBV19 and J is TRBJ2-1; weak D call: TRBD2 (6 bases). Trimming took 10 bases from V and 7 from J, leaving 14 bases between them. The CDR3 loop spans 12 amino acids. Germline loops: CDR1 LNHDA, CDR2 SQIVND (reference sequence). Drawing the rest from reference TRBV19 and TRBJ2-1, the complete variable domain is DGGITQSPKYLFRKEGQNVTLSCEQNLNHDAMYWYRQDPGQGLRLIYYSQIVNDFQKGDIAEGYSVSREKKESFPLTVTSAQKNPTAFYLCATAGLLNEQFFGPGTRLTVL.

The chain carries TRBV9 and TRBJ2-2, with 9 nucleotides matching TRBD1. Germline-derived CDR1 and CDR2 are SGDLS and YYNGEE. Trimming took 3 bases from V and 6 from J; bases not matched to a gene: 6. The CDR3 is made up of 15 amino acids. The CDR3 nucleotides read TGTGCCAGCAGCGACCGGGACAGGGAGGCCGGGGAGCTGTTTTTT. Its translation: CASSDRDREAGELFF.

This CDR3 is CASSPRGATKNNSPLHF. In DNA form, the CDR3 reads TGTGCCAGCAGCCCCCGAGGAGCGACAAAAAATAATTCACCCCTCCACTTT. V usage is TRBV7-2 and J usage is TRBJ1-6; D not certain. This CDR3 spans 17 amino acids. Germline assignment: CDR1 SGHTA and CDR2 FQGNSA. With 5 bases removed from V and 5 bases from J, the gap between germline ends came to 19 bases.

This chain connects TRBV5-4 to TRBJ2-2; 12 bases map to TRBD1. The CDR3 runs to 14 residues. J was trimmed by 6 bases and V by 10 bases; bases with no gene match: 7. Germline CDR1 is SGHNT and CDR2 is YYREEE (reference sequence). The CDR3 is CACRDRGRPGELFF. CDR3 sequence (DNA): TGTGCCTGCCGGGACAGGGGGCGTCCCGGGGAGCTGTTTTTT.

V is TRBV19 and J is TRBJ2-5, with D unresolved. This CDR3 spans 14 amino acids. Trimming took 3 bases from V and 0 from J, leaving 8 bases between them. The germline gives CDR1 LNHDA, CDR2 SQIVND (reference sequence). The CDR3 DNA follows: TGTGCCAGTAGTATGGGCTGGGACCAAGAGACCCAGTACTTC. Protein sequence: CASSMGWDQETQYF.

The genes are TRBV10-3 and TRBJ1-6, with D tentatively TRBD1 (6 bases). The ends were cut back, 2 bases at V and 3 bases at J, with 8 bases in the middle. This CDR3 has 15 amino acids. Germline V gene data show CDR1 as ENHRY and CDR2 as SYGVKD. The chain's CDR3 is CAISEQGNYNSPLHF. The CDR3 nucleotides read TGTGCCATCAGTGAGCAGGGGAACTATAATTCACCCCTCCACTTT.

This sequence joins TRBV10-3 and TRBJ2-2, with 10 nucleotides matching TRBD1. Per germline, CDR1 ENHRY and CDR2 SYGVKD. This CDR3 is built from 16 residues. The V and J ends lost 5 bases and 3 bases, in that order; junction bases with no gene match: 6. CDR3 in DNA: TGTGCCATCAGTCTCCGGGACAGGGGATACACCGGGGAGCTGTTTTTT. Translated, it gives CAISLRDRGYTGELFF.

CDR3 DNA sequence: TGTGCCAGCAGCCCGGGGGCGGAAGCTTTCTTT. It encodes CASSPGAEAFF. The chain carries TRBV3-1 (or the pseudogene TRBV3-2) and TRBJ1-1; TRBD1 might be the D (6 bases). The V end lost 4 bases, the J end lost 8 bases, and 8 bases lay between the germline ends. Germline V CDR1 and CDR2: LGHDT, YNNKEL (reference sequence). The CDR3 has 11 amino acids.

V and J are TRBV11-2 and TRBJ2-1, with 8 bases lining up with TRBD1. V gave up 1 base and J gave up 7 bases; unmatched junction bases: 12. The CDR3 consists of 17 residues. CDR1 SGHAT and CDR2 FQNNGV come from the germline V gene. The chain's CDR3 is CASSLGPGGAKKNEQFF. The DNA for the CDR3 is TGTGCCAGCAGCTTAGGGCCAGGGGGCGCGAAAAAAAATGAGCAGTTCTTC. The complete variable domain, with remaining parts taken from reference TRBV11-2 and TRBJ2-1, reads EAGVAQSPRYKIIEKRQSVAFWCNPISGHATLYWYQQILGQGPKLLIQFQNNGVVDDSQLPKDRFSAERLKGVDSTLKIQPAKLEDSAVYLCASSLGPGGAKKNEQFFGPGTRLTVL.

The rearrangement joins TRBV28 to TRBJ1-1, with 8 bases identical to TRBD1. The CDR3 length is 13 residues. Germline loops: CDR1 MDHEN, CDR2 SYDVKM. The V segment lost 6 bases and the J segment 4 bases; nucleotides outside the gene matches: 4. The CDR3 nucleotides are TGTGCCAGCAGCAGGACAGGGCCCACTGAAGCTTTCTTT. Its translation: CASSRTGPTEAFF.

This chain uses TRBV21-1 with TRBJ2-7; the table gives TRBD2 as D, unverified against the DNA. TRBV21-1 is flagged as a pseudogene. The CDR3 spans 17 residues. CDR3 region: CASREKLEGGKYYEQYF. As DNA, the CDR3 is TGTGCCAGCAGGGAAAAGCTAGAGGGTGGAAAGTACTACGAGCAGTACTTC.

The CDR3 sequence: CASSEALSSRETQYF. The CDR3 DNA follows: TGTGCCAGTAGTGAGGCGTTATCATCGCGGGAGACCCAGTACTTC. The chain carries TRBV19 and TRBJ2-5; the D is unclear. Trimming shortened V by 5 bases and J by 5 bases, and 18 bases separated the two germline ends. Germline-derived CDR1 and CDR2 are LNHDA and SQIVND (reference sequence). The CDR3 spans 15 residues. The full variable domain, rest sourced from reference TRBV19 and TRBJ2-5, is DGGITQSPKYLFRKEGQNVTLSCEQNLNHDAMYWYRQDPGQGLRLIYYSQIVNDFQKGDIAEGYSVSREKKESFPLTVTSAQKNPTAFYLCASSEALSSRETQYFGPGTRLLVL.

The rearrangement joins TRBV6-1 to TRBJ1-5; a weak D match, TRBD1 (6 bases). V dropped 4 bases and J dropped 0 bases, with 16 bases sitting between them. Germline V CDR1 and CDR2: MNHNS, SASEGT. The CDR3 loop spans 17 amino acids. Written as DNA, the CDR3 is TGTGCCAGCAGTGCTACCGGGACACAAGATAGCAATCAGCCCCAGCATTTT. It codes for CASSATGTQDSNQPQHF.

The chain has TRBV28 and TRBJ2-1, with D possibly matching TRBD1 (7 bases). The length of the CDR3 is 14 residues. CDR1 MDHEN and CDR2 SYDVKM come from the germline V gene. V was cut by 3 bases and J by 14 bases, with 20 bases left in between. The CDR3 nucleotides read TGTGCCAGCAGTTTGCGGGACAGCGCAAGGGGAAAGTTCTTC. Translated, it gives CASSLRDSARGKFF. Complete variable domain (other parts from reference TRBV28 and TRBJ2-1): DVKVTQSSRYLVKRTGEKVFLECVQDMDHENMFWYRQDPGLGLRLIYFSYDVKMKEKGDIPEGYSVSREKKERFSLILESASTNQTSMYLCASSLRDSARGKFFGPGTRLTVL.

A single count supports this clone. The J gene is TRBJ1-3, the V gene TRBV6-5; D gene unclear. Germline values: CDR1 MNHEY, CDR2 SVGAGI. This CDR3 has 13 residues. Trimming cost V 6 bases and J 4 bases, with 10 bases left between them. In nucleotides, the CDR3 is TGTGCCAGCAGCCCCTTAAGAGGAAACACCATATATTTT. As protein: CASSPLRGNTIYF.

This clone came up a few times. The chain joins TRBV6-5 to TRBJ2-7; D may be TRBD1 (5 bases). The ends were cut back, 3 bases at V and 4 bases at J, with 10 bases in the middle. Germline CDR1 is MNHEY and CDR2 is SVGAGI. The CDR3 contains 13 residues. CDR3 region: CASSYAQGYEQYF. The DNA of the CDR3 is TGTGCCAGCAGTTATGCCCAGGGATACGAGCAGTACTTC.

The chain is built from TRBV7-9 and TRBJ1-5, with D perhaps TRBD1 (5 bases). Germline V gene sequence: CDR1 SEHNR, CDR2 FQNEAQ (reference sequence). The V and J ends lost 1 base and 3 bases respectively, with 13 bases between them. This CDR3 is 16 amino acids long. The CDR3 sequence is CASSLGMARANQPQHF. The CDR3 DNA reads as TGTGCCAGCAGCTTAGGAATGGCCAGGGCCAATCAGCCCCAGCATTTT.

The chain has TRBV5-8 and TRBJ1-2, with 10 bases that match TRBD1. The CDR3 spans 15 residues. Germline lookup yields CDR1 SGHTS and CDR2 YDEGEE. The V segment lost 4 bases and the J segment 4 bases; nucleotides outside the gene matches: 7. CDR3 nucleotide sequence: TGTGCCAGCAGCACAGGACAGGGGGTACTCTATGGCTACACCTTC. It specifies CASSTGQGVLYGYTF.

The V and J genes are TRBV27 and TRBJ1-2, with D perhaps TRBD1 (5 bases). There are 13 residues in the CDR3. Looked up from germline, CDR1 is MNHEY and CDR2 is SMNVEV (reference sequence). Between the trimmed V and J ends, which lost 3 bases and 4 bases, there was a span of 9 bases. For the CDR3, the DNA is TGTGCCAGCAGTTTTCAGGGAGGCTATGGCTACACCTTC. Translated, it gives CASSFQGGYGYTF.

The CDR3: CASSDRTGADSPLHF. The CDR3 nucleotides read TGTGCCAGCAGTGACCGGACGGGTGCGGATTCACCCCTCCACTTT. The chain is built from TRBV6-1 and TRBJ1-6; D is undetermined. In germline, CDR1 is MNHNS, CDR2 SASEGT. V lost 3 bases, J lost 8 bases, and 14 bases lay in between. The CDR3 consists of 15 residues.

The V and J genes are TRBV4-2 and TRBJ2-7, with TRBD1 matching over 7 bases. The CDR3 sequence is 16 residues long. V trimming: 1 base; J trimming: 0 bases; junction bases outside the gene matches: 6. The germline gives CDR1 LGHNA, CDR2 YNFKEQ. The CDR3 here is CASSQVQGDSSYEQYF. The CDR3 region has the DNA TGTGCCAGCAGCCAAGTTCAGGGGGACAGCTCCTACGAGCAGTACTTC.

The chain combines TRBV27 with TRBJ2-7, with TRBD1 matching over 7 bases. J lost 4 bases, V lost 5 bases, and 5 bases had no gene match. The CDR3 length is 13 residues. Germline V lookup: CDR1 MNHEY, CDR2 SMNVEV (reference sequence). The DNA of the CDR3 is TGTGCCAGCAGTCCTCAGGGACAGTACGAGCAGTACTTC. Its protein is CASSPQGQYEQYF.

The chain employs TRBV19 and TRBJ2-2; D uncertain. CDR1 is LNHDA and CDR2 is SQIVND in the germline V gene (reference sequence). V shed 5 bases and J shed 5 bases, with 12 bases lying between them. The CDR3 has 14 residues. The CDR3 bases are TGTGCCAGTAGTCGGTACCCCGGGACCGGGGAGCTGTTTTTT. The encoded protein is CASSRYPGTGELFF.